The rows below give T cell receptor beta chains drawn from one sample of a study of blood T cell repertoires in COVID-19. TCRdb keeps only in-frame clones here, not all; method: immunoSEQ multiplex PCR. The profile covers tens of thousands of clones, with 86% appearing a single time and around a sixth taken by the ten largest. Specimen: peripheral blood. The receptor source for this set is a woman older than 75 with acute or convalescent COVID-19. The CDR3 runs from the conserved cysteine through the conserved F or W. D genes are given only for firm matches. Expanded clones get a size class; other rows say once, few or many, or leave the size out.

abundance	j_gene	v_gene	d_gene	CDR3nt	CDR3aa
NA	TRBJ2-7	TRBV11-2	TRBD2	TGTGCCAGCAGCTTAGATATCGCGGGGGGGCTCGAGCAGTACTTC	CASSLDIAGGLEQYF
NA	TRBJ2-7	TRBV7-9	NA	TGTGCCAGCAGCTTAGTTGGGGGCAGGGCCTACGAGCAGTACTTC	CASSLVGGRAYEQYF
NA	TRBJ1-2	TRBV5-1	NA	TGCGCCAGCAGCTTCAACGGCTATGGCTACACCTTC	CASSFNGYGYTF
few	TRBJ1-1	TRBV5-8	NA	TGTGCCAGCAGCAGGGGCGGCGGAGGGACTGAAGCTTTCTTT	CASSRGGGGTEAFF
NA	TRBJ2-1	TRBV5-6	TRBD2	TGTGCCAGCAGCTTGAAGACTAGCGGGGGGAACAATGAGCAGTTCTTC	CASSLKTSGGNNEQFF
NA	TRBJ1-4	TRBV5-8	TRBD1	TGTGCCAGCAGCTTGTTACGGACAGGGACACAACTGTTTTTT	CASSLLRTGTQLFF
few	TRBJ1-4	TRBV19	NA	TGTGCCAGTAGTAAACAGGGCCTACGTGAAAAACTGTTTTTT	CASSKQGLREKLFF
NA	TRBJ1-2	TRBV6-1	NA	TGTGCCAGCAGTGAAGCACCGGGTTCGGGCTATGGCTACACCTTC	CASSEAPGSGYGYTF
few	TRBJ2-6	TRBV4-1	NA	TGCGCCAGCAGCCAAGAACACAGAAACTCTGGGGCCAACGTCCTGACTTTC	CASSQEHRNSGANVLTF
NA	TRBJ1-5	TRBV6-5	TRBD1	TGTGCCAGCAGTTACGGGACAGGTCTAAATCAGCCCCAGCATTTT	CASSYGTGLNQPQHF
NA	TRBJ2-7	TRBV6-5	TRBD1	TGTGCCAGCAGGACAGGGGGCTCCTACGAGCAGTACTTC	CASRTGGSYEQYF
NA	TRBJ1-5	TRBV2	TRBD1	TGTGCCAGCAGGGGGGACAGTAGCAATCAGCCCCAGCATTTT	CASRGDSSNQPQHF
NA	TRBJ2-1	TRBV6-4	TRBD1	TGTGCCAGCATCTGGACAGGGGGCAAGGACTACAATGAGCAGTTCTTC	CASIWTGGKDYNEQFF
few	TRBJ1-4	TRBV9	NA	TGTGCCAGCAGCACAGGCGTTTCCAGGGGTGTATCTAATGAAAAACTGTTTTTT	CASSTGVSRGVSNEKLFF
NA	TRBJ1-1	TRBV28	NA	TGTGCCAGCGAGGGACTCCCGAACACTGAAGCTTTCTTT	CASEGLPNTEAFF
NA	TRBJ2-1	TRBV2	TRBD1	TGTGCCAGCAGTGAATGGGCAGGGGGTCCCCCCAGCTCCTACAATGAGCAGTTCTTC	CASSEWAGGPPSSYNEQFF
NA	TRBJ1-5	TRBV30	NA	TGTGCCTGGAGTCCACTCAATGGCAATCAGCCCCAGCATTTT	CAWSPLNGNQPQHF
NA	TRBJ1-2	TRBV6-5	NA	TGTGCCAGCAGTTACGCCCATAGGGCAGGGGTAAATGGCTACACCTTC	CASSYAHRAGVNGYTF
NA	TRBJ1-1	TRBV27	TRBD1	TGTGCCAGCAGCTTCTTGACAGGGGGCGGCACTGAAGCTTTCTTT	CASSFLTGGGTEAFF
NA	TRBJ1-6	TRBV13	NA	TGTGCCAGCAGCTTAGGGGGGCCATATTCACCCCTCCACTTT	CASSLGGPYSPLHF
NA	TRBJ2-4	TRBV11-3	NA	TGTGCCAGCAGCTTAGATCGCCGGGAAAACATTCAGTACTTC	CASSLDRRENIQYF
NA	TRBJ2-7	TRBV5-1	NA	TGCGCCAGCAGCACCCCTGGGGGGATCGAGCAGTACTTC	CASSTPGGIEQYF
NA	TRBJ1-1	TRBV10-3	NA	TGTGCCATCAGAGATACAGGGGAAGCTTTCTTT	CAIRDTGEAFF
NA	TRBJ2-7	TRBV11-2	NA	TGTGCCAGCAGCTTAGAGACAGGTCGCTACGAGCAGTACTTC	CASSLETGRYEQYF
NA	TRBJ2-5	TRBV4-2	TRBD2	TGTGCCAGCAGCTACGGACTAGCGGGGGGGCTGGAGACCCAGTACTTC	CASSYGLAGGLETQYF
NA	TRBJ2-3	TRBV18	NA	TGTGCCAGCTCACCACCGCACTACACAGATACGCAGTATTTT	CASSPPHYTDTQYF
few	TRBJ1-1	TRBV5-5	NA	TGTGCCAGCAGCTTGCAGGGTCGGGAAGCTTTCTTT	CASSLQGREAFF
few	TRBJ1-4	TRBV29-1	NA	TGCAGCGTTGAAGATGCCAGGTCTAATGAAAAACTGTTTTTT	CSVEDARSNEKLFF
few	TRBJ2-2	TRBV7-6	NA	TGTGCCAGCAGCTTAACGGGGGGCCGCACCGGGGAGCTGTTTTTT	CASSLTGGRTGELFF
NA	TRBJ1-1	TRBV2	NA	TGTGCCAGCAGTGTGGGGCTGGGGACTGAAGCTTTCTTT	CASSVGLGTEAFF
NA	TRBJ2-1	TRBV19	NA	TGTGCCAGTACAGGAGGGAGGACAAGCTCCTACAATGAGCAGTTCTTC	CASTGGRTSSYNEQFF
NA	TRBJ1-1	TRBV5-1	NA	TGCGCCAGCAGCTTGGAAGCCGTGAGGACTGAAGCTTTCTTT	CASSLEAVRTEAFF
once	TRBJ1-2	TRBV9	TRBD1	TGTGCTGCTGCCCGGGACAGACTAAGGGGCTACACCTTC	CAAARDRLRGYTF
NA	TRBJ2-5	TRBV29-1	TRBD1	TGCAGCTACAGGGACAGTCAAGAGACCCAGTACTTC	CSYRDSQETQYF
once	TRBJ1-2	TRBV7-9	NA	TGTGCCAGCAGCTTAACAACAGGCCACACTCTGAATGGCTACACCTTC	CASSLTTGHTLNGYTF
NA	TRBJ2-2	TRBV25-1	NA	TGTGCCAGCAGGCTCAGGGATTCGGGGGAGCTGTTTTTT	CASRLRDSGELFF
NA	TRBJ2-7	TRBV7-2	TRBD2	TGTGCCAGCAGCCGGGGACTAGCGGGTATCGGCCCAAACGAGCAGTACTTC	CASSRGLAGIGPNEQYF
NA	TRBJ2-1	TRBV5-4	NA	TGTGCCATCAAGACTAGAACGAATGAGCAGTTCTTC	CAIKTRTNEQFF
NA	TRBJ2-1	TRBV6-1	NA	TGTGCCAGCAGTGAAGGTAGCGGACGCTCCTACAATGAGCAGTTCTTC	CASSEGSGRSYNEQFF
once	TRBJ1-1	TRBV27	NA	TGTGCCAGCAGTTTCCAGGGGAGAGGGAACACTGAAGCTTTCTTT	CASSFQGRGNTEAFF
NA	TRBJ1-2	TRBV10-3	NA	TGTGCCATCAGTGAGTCGATGTCAGCGGGGGGCTACACCTTC	CAISESMSAGGYTF
NA	TRBJ2-7	TRBV7-9	NA	TGTGCCAGCAACCGATGGGGCGGCGTCTCCTACGAGCAGTACTTC	CASNRWGGVSYEQYF
NA	TRBJ1-1	TRBV2	NA	TGTGCCAGCAGTGAACCCCGGGCCCCGGGAACTGAAGCTTTCTTT	CASSEPRAPGTEAFF
NA	TRBJ1-5	TRBV5-1	TRBD1	TGCGCCAGCAGCTGGGGACAGGTTTGGAGCAATCAGCCCCAGCATTTT	CASSWGQVWSNQPQHF
once	TRBJ2-1	TRBV19	TRBD1	TGTGCCAGTAGTATTGGGGACAGGGCTGGAAATGAGCAGTTCTTC	CASSIGDRAGNEQFF
NA	TRBJ1-2	TRBV28	TRBD1	TGTGCCAGCAGTTTGTCCGGGACAGGGCCCGGGGTTGATGGCTACACCTTC	CASSLSGTGPGVDGYTF
NA	TRBJ2-4	TRBV2	NA	TGTGCCAGCAGGGAGGCTAGAAACATTCAGTACTTT	CASREARNIQYF
NA	TRBJ1-5	TRBV3-1/TRBV3-2	TRBD1	TGTGCCAGCAGCCCCGACAGGGGGCGGGTTCAGCCCCAGCATTTT	CASSPDRGRVQPQHF
NA	TRBJ2-2	TRBV5-1	NA	TGCGCCAGCAGCCCCCCGTATAACACCGGGGAGCTGTTTTTT	CASSPPYNTGELFF
NA	TRBJ1-1	TRBV7-9	NA	TGTGCCAGCAGCTTAGAGTTTGCGGACACTGAAGCTTTCTTT	CASSLEFADTEAFF
NA	TRBJ2-7	TRBV5-1	NA	TGCGCCAGCAGTACGGGGGGCGAGGGCTACGAGCAGTACTTC	CASSTGGEGYEQYF
NA	TRBJ1-2	TRBV3-1/TRBV3-2	TRBD1	TGTGCCAGCAGCCTCGCAACAGGGGGTGGCTATGGCTACACCTTC	CASSLATGGGYGYTF
NA	TRBJ2-2	TRBV6-5	TRBD1	TGTGCCAGCAGTTACTCTCGGGACAGGGTGTCCGGGGAGCTGTTTTTT	CASSYSRDRVSGELFF